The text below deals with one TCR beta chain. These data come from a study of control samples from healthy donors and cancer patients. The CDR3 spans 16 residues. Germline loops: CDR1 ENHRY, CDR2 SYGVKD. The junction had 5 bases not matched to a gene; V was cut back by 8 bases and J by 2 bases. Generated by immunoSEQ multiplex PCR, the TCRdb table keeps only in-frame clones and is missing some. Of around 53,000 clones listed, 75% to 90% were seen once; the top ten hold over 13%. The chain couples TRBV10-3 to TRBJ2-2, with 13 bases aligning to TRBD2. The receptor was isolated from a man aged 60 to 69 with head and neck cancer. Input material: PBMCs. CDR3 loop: CAIHGLAGANTGELFF. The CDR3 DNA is TGTGCCATCCATGGACTAGCGGGGGCCAACACCGGGGAGCTGTTTTTT.